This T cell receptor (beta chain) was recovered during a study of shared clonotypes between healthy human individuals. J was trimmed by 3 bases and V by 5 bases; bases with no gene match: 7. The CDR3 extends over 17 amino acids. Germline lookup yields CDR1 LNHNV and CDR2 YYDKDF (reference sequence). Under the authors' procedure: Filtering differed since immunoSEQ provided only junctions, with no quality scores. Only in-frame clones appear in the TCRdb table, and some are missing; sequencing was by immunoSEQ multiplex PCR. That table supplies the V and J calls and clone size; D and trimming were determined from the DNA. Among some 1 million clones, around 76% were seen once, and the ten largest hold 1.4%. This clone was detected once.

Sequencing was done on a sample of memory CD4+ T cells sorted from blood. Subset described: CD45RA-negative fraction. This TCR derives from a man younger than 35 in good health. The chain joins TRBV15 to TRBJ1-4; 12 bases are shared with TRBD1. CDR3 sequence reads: CATSGGTGGGPNEKLFF. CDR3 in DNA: TGTGCCACCAGCGGAGGGACAGGGGGCGGACCTAATGAAAAACTGTTTTTT.